This TCR beta chain was captured by sequencing in a study of shared clonotypes between healthy human individuals. Study outcomes and limitations: Memory subsets generally showed smaller estimated richness than naive subsets did. Rarefaction curves obtained for sorted subsets showed sequencing incomplete despite large depth. Genetic and exposure-history diversity was limited by the few donors.

Points on this clone: Its antigen is undetermined.

Germline-derived CDR1 and CDR2 are SQVTM and ANQGSEA. V was pared by 4 bases and J by 1 base, with 16 bases between. The CDR3 contains 15 residues. Positive CCR7 selection of CD45RO-negative cells yielded the naive CD8 cells, and terminally differentiated effector memory CD45RA+ cells were excluded. Replicate PCRs run on sorted subsets employed approximately 200 ng DNA, approximately 30,000 T cell genomes. The assay was immunoSEQ multiplex PCR, and TCRdb's table has in-frame clones only and misses some. The table records around 610,000 clones, approximately 96% of them present only once. This receptor was taken from a woman aged 25 to 39 in good health. Material for sequencing was naive CD8+ T cells sorted from blood. V is TRBV29-1 and J is TRBJ1-1; perhaps TRBD1 as D (6 bases). As DNA, the CDR3 is TGCAGCGTTGTTTTGGGGCAGGGGACGAACACTGAAGCTTTCTTT. The encoded protein is CSVVLGQGTNTEAFF.